The 19 T cell receptor beta chains presented below share a single source sample, sequenced in a study of T cells in localized non-small cell lung cancer. Using immunoSEQ multiplex PCR, the repertoire was profiled, and TCRdb retains in-frame clones only, with some absent. The sample carries under 150,000 clones, 89% recorded once. The specimen comprised peripheral blood, sampled before any cancer treatment. Receptors originate from a female donor older than 55 with stage I lung adenocarcinoma.

The J gene is TRBJ2-5, the V gene TRBV9; D is unresolved. Trimming cost V 0 bases and J 6 bases, with 3 bases left between them. Germline V gene sequence: CDR1 SGDLS, CDR2 YYNGEE. The CDR3 extends over 11 amino acids. This CDR3 is CASSVGQTQYF. In DNA, the CDR3 is TGTGCCAGCAGCGTAGGGCAGACCCAGTACTTC.

This clone was counted between two and nine times. J is TRBJ2-2 and V is TRBV5-4; D is ambiguous. V was shortened by 6 bases and J by 6 bases, with 18 bases between the two germline ends. Germline V gives CDR1 SGHNT, CDR2 YYREEE (reference sequence). This CDR3 is 15 amino acids long. The CDR3 DNA is TGTGCCAGCACATCGATGGACCTAGTCGCCGGGGAGCTGTTTTTT. It translates to CASTSMDLVAGELFF. The entire variable domain, with the rest obtained from reference TRBV5-4 and TRBJ2-2, is as follows: ETGVTQSPTHLIKTRGQQVTLRCSSQSGHNTVSWYQQALGQGPQFIFQYYREEENGRGNFPPRFSGLQFPNYSSELNVNALELDDSALYLCASTSMDLVAGELFFGEGSRLTVL.

The DNA for the CDR3 is TGTGCCAGCAGTTCATCACAGGGATCGCCCTCTGGAAACACCATATATTTT. This translates into CASSSSQGSPSGNTIYF. The chain employs TRBV28 and TRBJ1-3; a weak D match, TRBD1 (6 bases). CDR3 length: 17 residues. Germline V CDR1 and CDR2: MDHEN, SYDVKM. V was pared by 4 bases and J by 0 bases, with 16 bases between.

The chain uses TRBV15 and TRBJ2-5, with D possibly TRBD2 on 6 matching bases. With 4 bases removed from V and 5 bases from J, the gap between germline ends came to 11 bases. This CDR3 has 13 residues. Germline V gene data show CDR1 as LNHNV and CDR2 as YYDKDF (reference sequence). The chain's CDR3 is CATSTGVAETQYF. Here the CDR3 DNA reads TGTGCCACCAGCACGGGAGTAGCGGAGACCCAGTACTTC.

This clone was recorded once. The rearrangement joins TRBV5-4 to TRBJ2-3; tentative D call: TRBD1 (5 bases). This CDR3 contains 16 residues. Germline lookup yields CDR1 SGHNT and CDR2 YYREEE (reference sequence). V was shortened by 4 bases and J by 0 bases, with 15 bases between the two germline ends. Here the CDR3 reads CASSLRSRESTDTQYF. The CDR3 DNA follows: TGTGCCAGCAGCCTACGTTCCAGGGAAAGCACAGATACGCAGTATTTT.

The genes are TRBV29-1 and TRBJ1-5; D gene uncertain. CDR3 length equals 13 residues. Germline V lookup: CDR1 SQVTM, CDR2 ANQGSEA. Trimming took off 0 bases at V and 5 bases at J, with 8 bases between the two ends. Here the CDR3 DNA reads TGCAGCGTTGAAGATGGGAGGGATCAGCCCCAGCATTTT. Translation gives CSVEDGRDQPQHF.

The CDR3 sequence: CASRFLQGGEQYF. The CDR3 DNA reads TGTGCAAGTCGCTTCCTTCAAGGGGGCGAGCAGTACTTC. This chain links TRBV12-2 with TRBJ2-7; no DNA check was done on the table's D call, TRBD1. TRBV12-2 is shown as a pseudogene. The CDR3 runs 13 residues.

This chain joins TRBV6-6 and TRBJ2-6; 11 bases are a match to TRBD1. Trimming at V came to 6 bases and at J to 3 bases, leaving 4 bases not matched to a gene. Germline V gene sequence: CDR1 MNHNY, CDR2 SVGAGI (reference sequence). The CDR3 totals 16 residues. The CDR3 is CASSGQGALGANVLTF. CDR3 DNA: TGTGCCAGCAGCGGACAGGGGGCCCTTGGGGCCAACGTCCTGACTTTC.

V and J are TRBV9 and TRBJ2-7; 8 bases agree with TRBD1. The CDR3 has 13 residues. The germline CDR1 and CDR2 sequences are SGDLS and YYNGEE. With 7 bases clipped from V and 6 bases from J, the junction kept 9 bases outside the gene matches. This chain's CDR3 is CASERTGSGEQYF. The CDR3 DNA reads as TGTGCCAGCGAACGGACAGGGTCGGGCGAGCAGTACTTC.

This chain links TRBV6-6 with TRBJ2-7, with D possibly TRBD1 on 5 matching bases. Germline-derived CDR1 and CDR2 are MNHNY and SVGAGI (reference sequence). The CDR3 extends over 14 amino acids. V lost 0 bases, J lost 3 bases, and 9 bases lay in between. CDR3 region: CASSYSGPYYEQYF. CDR3 DNA: TGTGCCAGCAGTTACTCGGGGCCTTACTACGAGCAGTACTTC.

V and J are TRBV12-5 and TRBJ2-3; TRBD2 matches 9 bases. Unmatched junction bases numbered 4, after V lost 5 bases and J lost 4 bases. CDR1 is LGHNT, CDR2 FRNRAP, per germline. This CDR3 region has 14 residues. The CDR3 here is CASGSGRLADTQYF. Here the CDR3 DNA reads TGTGCTAGTGGTAGCGGGAGGTTGGCAGATACGCAGTATTTT.

In regard to this clone: Germline is not matched at one junction end, which may reflect a read error. The chain couples TRBV5-4 to TRBJ2-5; the match to TRBD1 covers 9 bases. The CDR3 runs to 16 residues. Germline CDR1 SGHNT, CDR2 YYREEE (reference sequence). Here the CDR3 reads CASSPQTGTGQESQYF. In DNA, the CDR3 is TGTGCCAGCAGCCCTCAAACCGGGACAGGGCAAGAGAGCCAGTACTTC.

V and J are TRBV9 and TRBJ2-7, with 10 bases identical to TRBD2. The germline CDR1 and CDR2 sequences are SGDLS and YYNGEE. The trim removed 4 bases at V and 0 bases at J, leaving 4 bases unmatched. The CDR3 sequence is 15 residues long. The CDR3 DNA follows: TGTGCCAGCAGCCCAGGACTAGCGGACTCCTACGAGCAGTACTTC. As protein: CASSPGLADSYEQYF.

V and J are TRBV6-1 and TRBJ1-5; 8 nucleotides line up with TRBD1. CDR3 size: 15 residues. The germline gives CDR1 MNHNS, CDR2 SASEGT. V trimming: 6 bases; J trimming: 6 bases; junction bases outside the gene matches: 10. Here the CDR3 reads CASSTGQGAVQPQHF. The CDR3 region has the DNA TGTGCCAGCAGCACCGGACAGGGTGCGGTTCAGCCCCAGCATTTT.

V is TRBV9 and J is TRBJ2-6; D gene unclear. V was trimmed by 4 bases and J by 0 bases, leaving 2 bases between them. This CDR3 is 13 amino acids long. Germline lookup yields CDR1 SGDLS and CDR2 YYNGEE. CDR3 sequence: CASSPSGANVLTF. In nucleotides, the CDR3 is TGTGCCAGCAGCCCCTCTGGGGCCAACGTCCTGACTTTC.

The chain employs TRBV5-6 and TRBJ2-6; either TRBD1 or TRBD2 may fit D (5 bases each). Germline V lookup: CDR1 SGHDT, CDR2 YYEEEE. V lost 1 base and J lost 4, with 15 bases in between. The CDR3 length is 17 residues. CDR3 coding DNA: TGTGCCAGCAGCTTGTGGGGCAGCGGTGCAGGGGCCAACGTCCTGACTTTC. Its protein product is CASSLWGSGAGANVLTF. Complete variable domain (other parts from reference TRBV5-6 and TRBJ2-6): DAGVTQSPTHLIKTRGQQVTLRCSPKSGHDTVSWYQQALGQGPQFIFQYYEEEERQRGNFPDRFSGHQFPNYSSELNVNALLLGDSALYLCASSLWGSGAGANVLTFGAGSRLTVL.

The genes are TRBV5-1 and TRBJ2-7, with 12 bases aligning to TRBD1. The length of the CDR3 is 14 residues. Looked up from germline, CDR1 is SGHRS and CDR2 is YFSETQ. Trimming cost V 4 bases and J 4 bases; bases outside gene matches: 3. The CDR3 region is CASSPGQGAYEQYF. The DNA of the CDR3 is TGCGCCAGCAGCCCGGGACAGGGGGCGTACGAGCAGTACTTC.

This clone turned up a few times. V and J are TRBV7-3 and TRBJ2-1; 11 bases are a match to TRBD2. This CDR3 comprises 16 residues. The trim removed 5 bases at V and 7 bases at J, leaving 10 bases unmatched. CDR1 is SGHTA, CDR2 FQGTGA, per germline. The CDR3 spells CASSPQLAGVRNEQFF. CDR3 nucleotide sequence: TGTGCCAGCAGCCCGCAACTAGCGGGAGTGAGGAATGAGCAGTTCTTC.

The genes are TRBV6-1 and TRBJ1-2, with 8 bases aligning to TRBD1. CDR3 length equals 14 residues. V shed 7 bases, J shed 4 bases, and the junction held 8 bases outside the gene matches. From germline, CDR1 is MNHNS and CDR2 SASEGT. CDR3 sequence reads: CASIPGGRGYGYTF. CDR3 coding DNA: TGTGCCAGCATCCCAGGGGGCAGGGGCTATGGCTACACCTTC.